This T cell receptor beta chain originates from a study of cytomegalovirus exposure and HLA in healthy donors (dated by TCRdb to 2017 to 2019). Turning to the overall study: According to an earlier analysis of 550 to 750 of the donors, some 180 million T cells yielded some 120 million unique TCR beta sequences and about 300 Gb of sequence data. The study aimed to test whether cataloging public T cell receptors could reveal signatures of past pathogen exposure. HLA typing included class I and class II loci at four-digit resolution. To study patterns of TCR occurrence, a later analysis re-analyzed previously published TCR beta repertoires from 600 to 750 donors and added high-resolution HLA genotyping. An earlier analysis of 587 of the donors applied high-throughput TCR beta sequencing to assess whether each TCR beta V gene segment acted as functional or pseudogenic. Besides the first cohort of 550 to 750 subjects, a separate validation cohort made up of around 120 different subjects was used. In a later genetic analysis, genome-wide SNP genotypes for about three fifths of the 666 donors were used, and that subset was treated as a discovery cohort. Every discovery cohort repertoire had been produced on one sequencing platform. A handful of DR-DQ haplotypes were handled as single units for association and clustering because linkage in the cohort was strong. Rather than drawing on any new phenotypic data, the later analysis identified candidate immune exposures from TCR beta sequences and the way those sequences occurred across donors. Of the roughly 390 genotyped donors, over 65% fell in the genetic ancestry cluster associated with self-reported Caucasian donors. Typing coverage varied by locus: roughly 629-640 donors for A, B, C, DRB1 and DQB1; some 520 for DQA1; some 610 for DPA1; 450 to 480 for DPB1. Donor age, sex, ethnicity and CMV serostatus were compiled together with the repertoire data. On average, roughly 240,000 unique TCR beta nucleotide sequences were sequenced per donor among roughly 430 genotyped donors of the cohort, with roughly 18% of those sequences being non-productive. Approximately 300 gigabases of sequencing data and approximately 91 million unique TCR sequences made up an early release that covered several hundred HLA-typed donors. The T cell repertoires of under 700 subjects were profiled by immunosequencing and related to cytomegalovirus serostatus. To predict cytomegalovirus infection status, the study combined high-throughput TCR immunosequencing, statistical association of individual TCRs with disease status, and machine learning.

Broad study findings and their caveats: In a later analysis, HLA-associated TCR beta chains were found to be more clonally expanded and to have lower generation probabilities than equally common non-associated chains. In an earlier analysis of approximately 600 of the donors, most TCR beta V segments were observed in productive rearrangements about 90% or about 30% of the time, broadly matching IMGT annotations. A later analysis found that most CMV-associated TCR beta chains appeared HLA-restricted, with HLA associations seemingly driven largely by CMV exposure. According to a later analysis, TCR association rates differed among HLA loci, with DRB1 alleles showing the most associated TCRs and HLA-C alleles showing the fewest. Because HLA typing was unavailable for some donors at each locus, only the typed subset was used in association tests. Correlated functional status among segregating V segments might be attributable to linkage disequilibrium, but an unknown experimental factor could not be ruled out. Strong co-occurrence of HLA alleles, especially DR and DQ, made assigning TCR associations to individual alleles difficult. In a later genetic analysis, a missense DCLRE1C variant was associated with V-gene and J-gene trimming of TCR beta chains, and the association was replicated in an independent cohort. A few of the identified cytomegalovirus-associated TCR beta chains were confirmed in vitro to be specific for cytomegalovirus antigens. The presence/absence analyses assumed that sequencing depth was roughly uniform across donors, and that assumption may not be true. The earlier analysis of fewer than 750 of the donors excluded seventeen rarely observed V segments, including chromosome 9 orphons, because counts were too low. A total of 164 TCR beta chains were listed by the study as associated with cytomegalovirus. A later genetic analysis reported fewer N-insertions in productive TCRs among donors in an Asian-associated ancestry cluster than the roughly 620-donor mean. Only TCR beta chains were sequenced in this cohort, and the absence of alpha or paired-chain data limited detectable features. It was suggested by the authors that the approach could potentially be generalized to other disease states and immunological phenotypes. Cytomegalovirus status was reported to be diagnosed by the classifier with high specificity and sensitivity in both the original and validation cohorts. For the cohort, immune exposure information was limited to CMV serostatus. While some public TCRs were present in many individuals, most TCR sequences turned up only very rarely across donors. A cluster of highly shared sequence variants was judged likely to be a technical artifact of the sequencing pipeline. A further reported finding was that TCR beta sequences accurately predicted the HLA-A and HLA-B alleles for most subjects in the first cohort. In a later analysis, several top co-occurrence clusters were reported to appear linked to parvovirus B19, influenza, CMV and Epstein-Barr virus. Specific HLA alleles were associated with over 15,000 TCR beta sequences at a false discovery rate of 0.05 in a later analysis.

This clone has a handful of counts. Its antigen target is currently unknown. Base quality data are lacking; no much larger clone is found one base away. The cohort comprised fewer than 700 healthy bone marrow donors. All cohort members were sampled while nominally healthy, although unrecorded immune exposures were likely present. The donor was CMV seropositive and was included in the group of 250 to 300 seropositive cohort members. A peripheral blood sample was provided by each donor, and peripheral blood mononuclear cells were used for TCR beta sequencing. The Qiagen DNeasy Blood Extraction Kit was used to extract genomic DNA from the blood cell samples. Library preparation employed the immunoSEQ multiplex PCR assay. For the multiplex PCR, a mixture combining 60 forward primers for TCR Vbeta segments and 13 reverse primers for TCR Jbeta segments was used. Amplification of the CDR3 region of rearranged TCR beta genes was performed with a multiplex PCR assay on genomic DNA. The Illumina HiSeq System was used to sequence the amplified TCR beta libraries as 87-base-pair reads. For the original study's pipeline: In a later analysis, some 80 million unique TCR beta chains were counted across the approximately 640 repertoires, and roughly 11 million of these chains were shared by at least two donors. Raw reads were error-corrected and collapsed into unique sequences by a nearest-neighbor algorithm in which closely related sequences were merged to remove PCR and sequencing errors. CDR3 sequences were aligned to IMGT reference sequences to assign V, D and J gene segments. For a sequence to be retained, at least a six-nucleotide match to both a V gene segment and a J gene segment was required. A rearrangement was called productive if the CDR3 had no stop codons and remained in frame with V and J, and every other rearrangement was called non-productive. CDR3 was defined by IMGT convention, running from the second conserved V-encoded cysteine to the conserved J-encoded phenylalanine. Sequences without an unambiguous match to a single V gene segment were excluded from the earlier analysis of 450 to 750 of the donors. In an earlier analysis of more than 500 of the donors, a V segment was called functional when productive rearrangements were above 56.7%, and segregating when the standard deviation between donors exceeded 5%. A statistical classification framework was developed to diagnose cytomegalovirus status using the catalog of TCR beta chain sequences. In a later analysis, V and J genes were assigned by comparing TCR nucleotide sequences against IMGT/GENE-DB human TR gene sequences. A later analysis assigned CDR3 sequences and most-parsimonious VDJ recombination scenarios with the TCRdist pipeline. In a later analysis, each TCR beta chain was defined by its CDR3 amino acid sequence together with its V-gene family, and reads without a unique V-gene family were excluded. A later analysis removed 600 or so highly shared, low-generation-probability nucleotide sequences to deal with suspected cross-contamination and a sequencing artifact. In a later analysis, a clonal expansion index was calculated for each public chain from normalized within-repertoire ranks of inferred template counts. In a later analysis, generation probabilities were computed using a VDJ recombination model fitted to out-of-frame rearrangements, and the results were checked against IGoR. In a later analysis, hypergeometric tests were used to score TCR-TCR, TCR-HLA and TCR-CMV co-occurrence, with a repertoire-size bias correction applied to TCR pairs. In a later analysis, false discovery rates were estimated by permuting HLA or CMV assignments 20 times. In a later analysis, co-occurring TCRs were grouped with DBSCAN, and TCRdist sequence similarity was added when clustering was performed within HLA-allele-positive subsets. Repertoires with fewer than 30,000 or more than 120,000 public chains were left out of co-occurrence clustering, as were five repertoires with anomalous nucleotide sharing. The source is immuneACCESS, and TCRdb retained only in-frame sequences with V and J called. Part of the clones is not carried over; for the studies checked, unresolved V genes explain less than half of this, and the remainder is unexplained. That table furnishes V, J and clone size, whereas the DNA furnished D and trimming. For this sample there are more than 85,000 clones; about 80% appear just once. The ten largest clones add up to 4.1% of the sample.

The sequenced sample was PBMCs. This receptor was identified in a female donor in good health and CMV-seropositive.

The CDR3 here reads CASGRKREGGDTQYF. DNA sequence: TGTGCCAGCGGCCGGAAGCGGGAGGGTGGAGATACGCAGTATTTT. The chain joins TRBV9 to TRBJ2-3; TRBD2 lines up with 10 middle nucleotides. Looking up the germline V gene yields CDR1 SGDLS and CDR2 YYNGEE. Unmatched junction bases come to 10, with V trimmed by 7 bases and J by 5 bases. The CDR3 has 15 amino acids, counting the end cysteine and phenylalanine. Only the CDR3 part of the read is kept: 45 bases, read in frame from the first base.